The T cell receptor beta chain under discussion was sequenced for a study of glioma-infiltrating T cells. The germline V and J ends were trimmed by 4 bases and 11 bases, with 12 bases remaining between them. CDR3 length: 13 residues. In germline, CDR1 is LGHDT, CDR2 YNNKEL (reference sequence). This clonotype has ten or more counts. TCR alpha and beta CDR3 regions were amplified from RNA using iRepertoire nested multiplex PCR. Input was about 85-450 ng of tissue mRNA or PBMC total RNA. TCRdb recomputed calls from the multiplex PCR reads with MiXCR, one row per CDR3 protein. The repertoire holds tens of thousands of distinct CDR3 sequences, with roughly 23% as singletons.

The specimen sequenced was glioma tissue, nonneoplastic brain tissue, or PBMCs (not recorded which). The receptor comes from a human donor with low-grade glioma or glioblastoma, undergoing nonglioma brain surgery, or in good health (not recorded which). The chain joins TRBV3-1 to TRBJ1-6; D call uncertain. Written as DNA, the CDR3 is TGTGCCAGCAGCCCTATACTCAGAACACCCCTCCACTTT. Its translation is CASSPILRTPLHF. Drawing the rest from reference TRBV3-1 and TRBJ1-6, the complete variable domain is DTAVSQTPKYLVTQMGNDKSIKCEQNLGHDTMYWYKQDSKKFLKIMFSYNNKELIINETVPNRFSPKSPDKAHLNLHINSLELGDSAVYFCASSPILRTPLHFGNGTRLTVT.